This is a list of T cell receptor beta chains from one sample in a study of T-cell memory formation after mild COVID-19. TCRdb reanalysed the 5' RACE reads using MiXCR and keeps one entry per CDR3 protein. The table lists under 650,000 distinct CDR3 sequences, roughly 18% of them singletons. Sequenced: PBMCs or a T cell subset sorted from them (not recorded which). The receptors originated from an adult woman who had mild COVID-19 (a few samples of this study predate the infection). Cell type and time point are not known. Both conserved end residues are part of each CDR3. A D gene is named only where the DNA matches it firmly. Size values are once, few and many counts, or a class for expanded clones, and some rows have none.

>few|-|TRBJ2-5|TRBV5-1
CASSFRVPKETQYF
TGCGCCAGCAGCTTCAGGGTTCCCAAAGAGACCCAGTACTTC
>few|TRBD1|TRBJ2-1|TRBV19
CASSPGQGTQFF
TGTGCCAGTAGTCCCGGACAGGGGACGCAGTTCTTC
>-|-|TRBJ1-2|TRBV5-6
CASSLDKIYGYTF
TGTGCCAGCAGCTTGGACAAAATCTATGGCTACACCTTC
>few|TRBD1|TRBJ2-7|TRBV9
CASSVEGTGREQYF
TGTGCCAGCAGCGTAGAGGGGACAGGGAGAGAGCAGTACTTC
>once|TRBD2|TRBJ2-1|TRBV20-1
CSARAWLAGSSYNEQFF
TGCAGTGCTAGAGCATGGCTAGCGGGAAGCTCCTACAATGAGCAGTTCTTC
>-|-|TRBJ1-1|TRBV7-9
CASSPRRNTEAFF
TGTGCCAGCAGCCCCCGTCGGAACACTGAAGCTTTCTTT
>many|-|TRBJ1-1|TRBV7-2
CASSLYTNTEAFF
TGTGCCAGCAGCTTATACACGAACACTGAAGCTTTCTTT
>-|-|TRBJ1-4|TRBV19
CASSRGVANEKLFF
TGTGCCAGTAGTCGGGGCGTTGCTAATGAAAAACTGTTTTTT
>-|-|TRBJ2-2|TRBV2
CASSAHRVTGELFF
TGTGCCAGCAGTGCTCATCGGGTGACCGGGGAGCTGTTTTTT
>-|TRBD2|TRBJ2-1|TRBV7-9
CASSSTSGKNEQFF
TGTGCCAGCAGTTCGACTAGCGGGAAAAATGAGCAGTTCTTC
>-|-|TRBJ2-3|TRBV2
CASSAQGGTDTQYF
TGTGCCAGCAGTGCCCAGGGTGGCACAGATACGCAGTATTTT
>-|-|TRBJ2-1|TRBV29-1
CSVEDLTGAVYEQFF
TGCAGCGTTGAAGATTTGACGGGAGCAGTATATGAGCAGTTCTTC
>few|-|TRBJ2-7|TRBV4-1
CASSQEGTFAGSEQYF
TGCGCCAGCAGCCAAGAGGGGACTTTTGCCGGGAGCGAGCAGTACTTC
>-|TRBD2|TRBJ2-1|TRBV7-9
CASSLGGIGLAGVDEQFF
TGTGCCAGCAGCCTAGGGGGCATTGGACTAGCGGGAGTGGATGAGCAGTTCTTC
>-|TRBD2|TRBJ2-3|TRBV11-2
CASSNRLAGDLYDTQYF
TGTGCCAGCAGCAATAGACTAGCGGGCGACCTTTATGATACGCAGTATTTT
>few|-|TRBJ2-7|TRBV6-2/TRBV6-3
CASSGMSYEQYF
TGTGCCAGCAGCGGTATGTCCTACGAGCAGTACTTC
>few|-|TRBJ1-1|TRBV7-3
CASSPQQNTEAFF
TGTGCCAGCAGCCCCCAACAGAACACTGAAGCTTTCTTT
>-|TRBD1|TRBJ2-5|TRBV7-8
CASNLWDREFQETQYF
TGTGCCAGCAATCTTTGGGACAGAGAGTTCCAAGAGACCCAGTACTTC
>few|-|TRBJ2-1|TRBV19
CASKPYPSGTNKRGEQFF
TGTGCCAGTAAACCCTACCCATCGGGGACAAACAAACGGGGTGAGCAGTTCTTC
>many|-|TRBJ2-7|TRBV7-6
CASSLIGGRVSGEQYF
TGTGCCAGCAGCTTAATCGGGGGCAGGGTCTCGGGCGAGCAGTACTTC
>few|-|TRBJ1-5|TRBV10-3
CAISVQGQPQHF
TGTGCCATCAGTGTACAGGGCCAGCCCCAGCATTTT
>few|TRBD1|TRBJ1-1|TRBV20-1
CSARGKQGVRTEAFF
TGCAGTGCTAGAGGAAAACAGGGGGTTCGCACTGAAGCTTTCTTT
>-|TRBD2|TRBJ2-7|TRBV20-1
CSARGLAVYEQYF
TGCAGTGCTAGAGGACTAGCGGTCTACGAGCAGTACTTC